The TCR beta chain under discussion was sequenced for a study of CXCR3-negative and CXCR3-positive naive CD8 T cells. Points on this clonotype: Its specificity is unknown.

CDR1 and CDR2 (germline): SNHLY, FYNNEI. This CDR3 has 16 residues. General study points: Naive CXCR3-positive and CXCR3-negative cells shared TRBV-TRBJ usage; memory cells diverged.

Libraries were UMI-labeled 5' RACE TRB cDNA. TCRdb re-called the 5' RACE reads, yielding one record per CDR3 amino acid sequence without DNA. This repertoire includes around 96,000 distinct CDR3 sequences. The receptor's source is a human donor in good health. Some clones in this sample may be carry-over from other donors' samples. The chain recombines TRBV2 with TRBJ2-2; TCRdb reports TRBD2, a call that lacks DNA to check it against. Material for sequencing was naive CXCR3- CD8+ T cells from blood. The subset here: CD45RO-CCR7+CD27+CD95- naive CD8+ T cells lacking CXCR3 (TNR3-). CDR3 loop: CASRDFAGGSTGELFF.